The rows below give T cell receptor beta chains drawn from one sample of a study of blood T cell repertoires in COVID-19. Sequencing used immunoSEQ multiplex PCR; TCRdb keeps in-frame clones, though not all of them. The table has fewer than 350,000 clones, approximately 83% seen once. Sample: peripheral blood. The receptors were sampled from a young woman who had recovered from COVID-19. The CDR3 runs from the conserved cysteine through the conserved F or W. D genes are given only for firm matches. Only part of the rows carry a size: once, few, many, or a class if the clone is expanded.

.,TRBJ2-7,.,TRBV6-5,TGTGCCAGCAGGGAGGGCTCGCTCTACGAGCAGTACTTC,CASREGSLYEQYF
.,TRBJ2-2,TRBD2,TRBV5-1,TGCGCCAGCAGCTTACGAATCGGGGGACTAGCGGACACCGGGGAGCTGTTTTTT,CASSLRIGGLADTGELFF
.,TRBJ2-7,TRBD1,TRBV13,TGTGCCAGCAGCCCGGGACAGGGGACCTACGAGCAGTACTTC,CASSPGQGTYEQYF
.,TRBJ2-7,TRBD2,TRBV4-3,TGCGCCAGCAGCCAAGACCAGGGGACTAGCCTGGAGCAGTACTTC,CASSQDQGTSLEQYF
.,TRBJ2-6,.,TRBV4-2,TGTGCCAGCAGCCAGGAAGGACAGCCATCTGGGGCCAACGTCCTGACTTTC,CASSQEGQPSGANVLTF
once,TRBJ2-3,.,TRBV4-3,TGCGCCAGCAGCCAAATATACTCTAGCACAGATACGCAGTATTTT,CASSQIYSSTDTQYF
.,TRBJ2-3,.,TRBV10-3,TGTGCCATCAGGGGTCGGGACACAGATACGCAGTATTTT,CAIRGRDTDTQYF
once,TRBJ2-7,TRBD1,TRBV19,TGTGCCAGTAGAAGGGACAGAGCCTCCTACGAGCAGTACTTC,CASRRDRASYEQYF
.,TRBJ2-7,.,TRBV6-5,TGTGCCAGCAGTCCCTTAGGGGGAGAAGAGCAGTACTTC,CASSPLGGEEQYF
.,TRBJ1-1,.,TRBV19,TGTGCCAGTACCCAATCGCTAAACACTGAAGCTTTCTTT,CASTQSLNTEAFF
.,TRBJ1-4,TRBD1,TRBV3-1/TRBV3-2,TGTGCCAGCAGCCAAGGGGACAGTAATGAAAAACTGTTTTTT,CASSQGDSNEKLFF
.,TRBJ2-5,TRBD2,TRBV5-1,TGCGCCAGCAGGAGAGCGGGGGTTCTGGAGACCCAGTACTTC,CASRRAGVLETQYF
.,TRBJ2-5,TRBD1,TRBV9,TGTGCCAGCAGCATGGGACAGGGTGGCGAGACCCAGTACTTC,CASSMGQGGETQYF
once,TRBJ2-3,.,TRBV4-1,TGCGCCAGCGATGGTGGAGGCACAGATACGCAGTATTTT,CASDGGGTDTQYF
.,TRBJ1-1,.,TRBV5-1,TGCGCCAGCAGCTTGTTGGTGGAGACCAGGGCCACTGAAGCTTTCTTT,CASSLLVETRATEAFF
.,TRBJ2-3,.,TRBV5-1,TGCGCCAGCAGCTTGGTTGCAGGGTCCCCAGATACGCAGTATTTT,CASSLVAGSPDTQYF
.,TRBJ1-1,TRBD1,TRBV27,TGTGCCAGCGGACAGGGGAGCAGAGGCGGCACTGAAGCTTTCTTT,CASGQGSRGGTEAFF
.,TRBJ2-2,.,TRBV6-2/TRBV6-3,TGTGCCAGCAGTGACCGGGACACCGGGGAGCTGTTTTTT,CASSDRDTGELFF
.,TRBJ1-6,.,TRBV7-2,TGTGCCAGCAGCCAAAGGACTGCTTATAATTCACCCCTCCACTTT,CASSQRTAYNSPLHF
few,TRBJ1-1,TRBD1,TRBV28,TGTGCCAGCAGTCTAAGACAGGGGGCAAGGGACACTGAAGCTTTCTTT,CASSLRQGARDTEAFF
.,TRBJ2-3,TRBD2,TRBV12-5,TGTGCTAGTGGTTTGGCCGTGGGACTAGCGGGAGGGCAGTATTTT,CASGLAVGLAGGQYF
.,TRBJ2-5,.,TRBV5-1,TGCGCCAGCAGCTTATCACAGGGGGGGGAGACCCAGTACTTC,CASSLSQGGETQYF
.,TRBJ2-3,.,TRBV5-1,TGCGCCAGCAGCGTACAGGGAGATACGCAGTATTTT,CASSVQGDTQYF
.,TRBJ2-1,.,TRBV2,TGTGCCAGCAGTTCCGCGGGGACTCAGTTCTTC,CASSSAGTQFF
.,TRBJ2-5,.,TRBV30,TGTGCCTGGAGTGCCTCACAGGGAGTTGAAGAGACCCAGTACTTC,CAWSASQGVEETQYF
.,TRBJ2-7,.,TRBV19,TGTGCCAGTAGTACGCAGGCCCCCTACGAGCAGTACTTC,CASSTQAPYEQYF
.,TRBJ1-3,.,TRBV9,TGTGCCAGCAGCGTAGGCGGGTACTCTGGAAACACCATATATTTT,CASSVGGYSGNTIYF
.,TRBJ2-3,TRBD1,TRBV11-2,TGTGCCAGCAGCTTAGGGACAGGGTACACAGATACGCAGTATTTT,CASSLGTGYTDTQYF
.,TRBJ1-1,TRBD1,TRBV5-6,TGTGCCAGCAGCTTGGGACAGGGGTACACTGAAGCTTTCTTT,CASSLGQGYTEAFF
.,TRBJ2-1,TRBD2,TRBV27,TGTGCCAGCAGTTCGCTAGCGGGAGTAGGGTACAATGAGCAGTTCTTC,CASSSLAGVGYNEQFF
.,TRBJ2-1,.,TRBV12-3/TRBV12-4,TGTGCCAGCAGTAGGGCGGGCAATGAGCAGTTCTTC,CASSRAGNEQFF
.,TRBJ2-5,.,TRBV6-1,TGTGCCAGCAGTGAAGCGTCGGGTTGGGAGACCCAGTACTTC,CASSEASGWETQYF
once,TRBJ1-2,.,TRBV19,TGTGCCAGTAGGCACGGAGGGGACTATGGCTACACCTTC,CASRHGGDYGYTF
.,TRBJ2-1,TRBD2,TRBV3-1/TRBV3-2,TGTGCCAGCAGCCAAGATTGGGCTAGCGGGAGGCGGGAGCAGTTCTTC,CASSQDWASGRREQFF
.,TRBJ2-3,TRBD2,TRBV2,TGTGCCAGCAGTGACCTCGGACTAGCGGGCCAAGATACGCAGTATTTT,CASSDLGLAGQDTQYF
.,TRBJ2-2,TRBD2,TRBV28,TGTGCCAGCACCGGATTGTTCGGGAGGTTCACCGCGAACACCGGGGAGCTGTTTTTT,CASTGLFGRFTANTGELFF
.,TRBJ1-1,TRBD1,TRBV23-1,TGCGCCAGCAGTCATAACCCAGGGGGCTCTGAAGCTTTCTTT,CASSHNPGGSEAFF
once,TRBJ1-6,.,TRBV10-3,TGTGCCATCAGTGAGACGGATTGGGGGGAATATAATTCACCCCTCCACTTT,CAISETDWGEYNSPLHF
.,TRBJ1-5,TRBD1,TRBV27,TGTGCCAGCCGTACAGGGGTAAGCCAGCCCCAGCATTTT,CASRTGVSQPQHF
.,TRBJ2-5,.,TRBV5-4,TGTGCCAGCAGCTTGGGCGACGGGGGGCTAGAGACCCAGTACTTC,CASSLGDGGLETQYF
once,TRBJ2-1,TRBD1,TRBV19,TGTGCCAGTAGTATACAGGGGGACAATGAGCAGTTCTTC,CASSIQGDNEQFF
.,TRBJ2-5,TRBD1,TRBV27,TGTGCCAGCAGCCCAGGACAGGGGGCTCGCCAGTACTTC,CASSPGQGARQYF
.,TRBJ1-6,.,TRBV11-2,TGTGCCAGCAGCTTAGTTTCGGACTTTTCACCCCTCCACTTT,CASSLVSDFSPLHF
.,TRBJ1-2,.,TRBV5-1,TGCGCCAGCAGCACAGGGAACAGGGAAGGAGCCTATGGCTACACCTTC,CASSTGNREGAYGYTF
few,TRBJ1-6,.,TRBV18,TGTGCCAGCTCATTCATGCAGGTCAGAACGTCCTATAATTCACCCCTCCACTTT,CASSFMQVRTSYNSPLHF
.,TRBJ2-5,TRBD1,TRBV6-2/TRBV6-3,TGTGCCAGCAGTTACTCCGGCAGGGGGGAGACCCAGTACTTC,CASSYSGRGETQYF
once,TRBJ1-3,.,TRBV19,TGTGCCAGTAGAACAGAACCTGCTGGAAACACCATATATTTT,CASRTEPAGNTIYF
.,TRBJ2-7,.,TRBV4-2,TGTGCCAGCAGCCGCCCCGGAGGGAATGCCTACGAGCAGTACTTC,CASSRPGGNAYEQYF
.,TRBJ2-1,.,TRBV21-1,TGTGCCAGCAGAGGACAGGGAGGGAATGAGCAGTTCTTC,CASRGQGGNEQFF
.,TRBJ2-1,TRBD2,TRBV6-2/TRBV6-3,TGTGCCAGCAGTTACTCGCGGAGCGGGGGGGACAATGAGCAGTTCTTC,CASSYSRSGGDNEQFF
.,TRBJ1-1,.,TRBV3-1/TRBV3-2,TGTGCCAGCAGCCAATCGGGGGGGCGTAGTTACTCTGAAGCTTTCTTT,CASSQSGGRSYSEAFF
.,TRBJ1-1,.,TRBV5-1,TGCGCCAGCAGCCCAAACTGGGGGAGGGACACTGAAGCTTTCTTT,CASSPNWGRDTEAFF
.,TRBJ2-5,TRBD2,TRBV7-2,TGTGCCAGCCGACTTAAGGCGGGAGGGGAGACCCAGTACTTC,CASRLKAGGETQYF
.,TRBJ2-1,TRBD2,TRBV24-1,TGTGCCACCAGTGATCCTAGCGGGGGGTACAATGAGCAGTTCTTC,CATSDPSGGYNEQFF
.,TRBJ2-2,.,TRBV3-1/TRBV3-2,TGTGCCAGCAGCCGGGGCGCCTTGAACACCGGGGAGCTGTTTTTT,CASSRGALNTGELFF
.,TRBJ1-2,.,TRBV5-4,TGTGCCAGCAGCCTGGTGGGGGGGAATGGCTACACCTTC,CASSLVGGNGYTF
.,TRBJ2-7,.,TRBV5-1,TGCGCCAGCAGCTTCCAGGGGTACGAGCAGTACTTC,CASSFQGYEQYF
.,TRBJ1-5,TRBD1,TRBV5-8,TGTGCCAGCAGCCGCGTTGAGGGGGCCACGGCTAATCAGCCCCAGCATTTT,CASSRVEGATANQPQHF